A selection of T cell receptor beta chains follows, all from one sample in a study of blood T cell repertoires in COVID-19. Clones were read by immunoSEQ multiplex PCR, and TCRdb kept only the in-frame ones, dropping some. The sample yields 65,000 to 90,000 clones, around 82% seen once. The source material was peripheral blood. The receptors here all came from a human donor in a cohort sampled during active COVID-19. The CDR3 runs from the conserved cysteine through the conserved F or W. D genes are given only for firm matches. Some rows have no size entry. The others give once, few or many, or a class for an expanded clone.

D gene,V gene,J gene,clone size,CDR3 DNA,CDR3 protein
-,TRBV20-1,TRBJ1-5,-,TGCAGTGCTAGTCGGAGGTTCAATCAGCCCCAGCATTTT,CSASRRFNQPQHF
TRBD1,TRBV6-6,TRBJ2-2,-,TGTGCCAGCAGCCGGGACAGGGCCACCGGGGAGCTGTTTTTT,CASSRDRATGELFF
-,TRBV10-3,TRBJ1-1,-,TGTGCCATCAGGCGGGGCACTGAAGCTTTCTTT,CAIRRGTEAFF
TRBD1,TRBV18,TRBJ2-7,-,TGTGCCAGCTCCCTACAGGGGGCGCGCCACGAGCAGTACTTC,CASSLQGARHEQYF
-,TRBV21-1,TRBJ1-1,-,TGTGCCAGCAGCAACCGGACAGGGGGATGGGCTTTCTTT,CASSNRTGGWAFF
-,TRBV6-5,TRBJ1-3,-,TGTGCCAGCAGGCCTAGTTTCTCTGGAAACACCATATATTTT,CASRPSFSGNTIYF
TRBD1,TRBV5-1,TRBJ2-5,few,TGCGCCAGCAGCCCGGACAGGGTGGGCCAAGAGACCCAGTACTTC,CASSPDRVGQETQYF
TRBD2,TRBV3-1/TRBV3-2,TRBJ2-5,few,TGTGCCAGCAGCCAAGTCTCCGGGACTAGCGGGCGAGAGACCCAGTACTTC,CASSQVSGTSGRETQYF
TRBD2,TRBV5-1,TRBJ2-2,-,TGCGCCAGCAGCTTTCTGGGACTAGCGAACTCGAACACCGGGGAGCTGTTTTTT,CASSFLGLANSNTGELFF
TRBD2,TRBV23-1,TRBJ2-1,-,TGCGCCAGCAGACGAAACTCCCGGGACTATAAGGGTGAGCAGTTCTTC,CASRRNSRDYKGEQFF
-,TRBV5-1,TRBJ2-3,-,TGCGCCAGCGGAATCGGGTTCACAGATACGCAGTATTTT,CASGIGFTDTQYF
-,TRBV11-2,TRBJ2-3,-,TGTGCCAGCAGCTTAGATCTAAACTCGGGCACAGATACGCAGTATTTT,CASSLDLNSGTDTQYF
-,TRBV2,TRBJ2-7,-,TGTGCCAGCAGCTGGGCGGCGGGGAGCTCCTACGAGCAGTACTTC,CASSWAAGSSYEQYF
TRBD1,TRBV11-3,TRBJ2-2,-,TGTGCCAGCAGCTCCCTACAGGGGTTGGCCAACACCGGGGAGCTGTTTTTT,CASSSLQGLANTGELFF
-,TRBV11-2,TRBJ2-5,-,TGTGCCAGCAGCCCCGGGACTGATCAAGAGACCCAGTACTTC,CASSPGTDQETQYF
-,TRBV6-2/TRBV6-3,TRBJ2-5,-,TGTGCCAGCAGTACCCCCCTAAGCGCCAAGACCCAGTACTTC,CASSTPLSAKTQYF
TRBD1,TRBV9,TRBJ2-7,-,TGTGCCAGCAGCACCGGGACAGGGGGCTCCTACGAGCAGTACTTC,CASSTGTGGSYEQYF
-,TRBV28,TRBJ1-5,-,TGTGCCAGCAGTGATCTAGGGGCAGGTGGCAATCAGCCCCAGCATTTT,CASSDLGAGGNQPQHF
TRBD1,TRBV27,TRBJ2-7,-,TGTGCCAGCAGTTTATCCTTGGACAGGGGGCCCTTCTACGAGCAGTACTTC,CASSLSLDRGPFYEQYF
TRBD2,TRBV19,TRBJ2-7,-,TGTGCCAGTAGTGTCCTAGCGGGGAAGTCCTACGAGCAGTACTTC,CASSVLAGKSYEQYF
-,TRBV10-2,TRBJ1-2,-,TGCGCCAGCAGCGGACACCGCTATGGCTACACCTTC,CASSGHRYGYTF
TRBD1,TRBV5-1,TRBJ1-1,-,TGCGCCAGCAGCTTAGGGACAGGAATGAACACTGAAGCTTTCTTT,CASSLGTGMNTEAFF
-,TRBV12-3/TRBV12-4,TRBJ1-2,few,TGTGCCAGCAGTTTAAGGAGGGAGGGCTACACCTTC,CASSLRREGYTF
TRBD1,TRBV19,TRBJ2-2,once,TGTGCCAGTAGCAGGGTCCGGGACAGGGGCTATAACGGGGAGCTGTTTTTT,CASSRVRDRGYNGELFF
-,TRBV5-1,TRBJ1-2,-,TGCGCCAGCAGCTTGTCCACAGGTTCCTATGGCTACACCTTC,CASSLSTGSYGYTF
-,TRBV6-5,TRBJ2-1,once,TGTGCCAGCAGTTACGGACCCCCCCTAGCTGAGCAGTTCTTC,CASSYGPPLAEQFF
TRBD1,TRBV3-1/TRBV3-2,TRBJ2-3,-,TGTGCCAGCAGCTCCCGACAGGGCAGGAATACGCAGTATTTT,CASSSRQGRNTQYF
-,TRBV10-3,TRBJ1-2,-,TGTGCCATCAGTGAGAGGCAGGGGAACTATGGCTACACCTTC,CAISERQGNYGYTF
TRBD2,TRBV7-9,TRBJ2-3,-,TGTGCCAGCAGTTATTATAGCGGGGGGGCCGGCACAGATACGCAGTATTTT,CASSYYSGGAGTDTQYF
-,TRBV29-1,TRBJ1-1,-,TGCAGCGTTGAGGGGACAGAAGCTTTCTTT,CSVEGTEAFF
-,TRBV6-5,TRBJ1-5,-,TGTGCCAGCAGTCGGGGTCGGAGGCAGCCCCAGCATTTT,CASSRGRRQPQHF
-,TRBV5-5,TRBJ2-3,-,TGTGCCAGCAGCTTGGCCCCTGACAGCCCTAGCACAGATACGCAGTATTTT,CASSLAPDSPSTDTQYF
-,TRBV7-9,TRBJ1-6,few,TGTGCCAGCAGCTTAGCGGGGAGGGGTAATTCACCCCTCCACTTT,CASSLAGRGNSPLHF
TRBD1,TRBV19,TRBJ1-6,-,TGTGCCAGTAGTATAGGTGGACAGGGTTATTCACCCCTCCACTTT,CASSIGGQGYSPLHF
TRBD1,TRBV27,TRBJ1-4,-,TGTGCCACCCAGCCCCAGGGGGCAACTAATGAAAAACTGTTTTTT,CATQPQGATNEKLFF
TRBD1,TRBV6-2/TRBV6-3,TRBJ2-5,-,TGTGCCAGCAGTTACTCGACAGGGTCAGAGACCCAGTACTTC,CASSYSTGSETQYF
-,TRBV5-6,TRBJ2-1,-,TGTGCCAGCAGCTTGCAGGGCACCGTCAAAACCTACAATGAGCAGTTCTTC,CASSLQGTVKTYNEQFF
-,TRBV27,TRBJ2-2,-,TGTGCCAGCAGTTCGCTCCGACAGCTCGGGGAGCTGTTTTTT,CASSSLRQLGELFF
TRBD1,TRBV19,TRBJ1-1,few,TGTGCCAGTAACGCCGACCCCAGGGGGCGGAGGACTGAAGCTTTCTTT,CASNADPRGRRTEAFF
-,TRBV5-5,TRBJ2-7,few,TGTGCCAGCAGCTTGGCCGCGACTAGTTACGAGCAGTACTTC,CASSLAATSYEQYF